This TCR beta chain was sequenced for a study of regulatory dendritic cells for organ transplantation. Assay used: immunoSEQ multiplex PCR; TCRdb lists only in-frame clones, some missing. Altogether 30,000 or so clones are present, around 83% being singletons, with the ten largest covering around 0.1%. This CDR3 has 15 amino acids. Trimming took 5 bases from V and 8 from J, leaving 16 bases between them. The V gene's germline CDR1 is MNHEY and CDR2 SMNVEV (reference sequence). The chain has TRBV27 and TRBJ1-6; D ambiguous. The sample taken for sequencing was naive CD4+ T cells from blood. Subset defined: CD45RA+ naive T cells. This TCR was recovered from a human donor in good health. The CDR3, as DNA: TGTGCCAGCAGTCAGGCGAGCGGGTTAGATTCACCCCTCCACTTT. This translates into CASSQASGLDSPLHF.